These T cell receptor beta chains were read from a single sample in a study of shared clonotypes between healthy human individuals. Profiling relied on immunoSEQ multiplex PCR, and the TCRdb table lists in-frame clones only, not all of them. The data hold roughly 720,000 clones, with 80% to 95% observed a single time. Material: memory CD8+ T cells from PBMCs. These receptors were collected from a man aged 18 to 30 in good health. Some clones in this sample may be carry-over from other donors' samples. Both conserved end residues are part of each CDR3. Fields, in order: clone size, J gene, V gene, D gene, CDR3 protein, CDR3 DNA. The D gene is left open where the match is weak. Size values are once, few and many counts, or a class for expanded clones, and some rows have none.

clone size: .
J gene: TRBJ2-2
V gene: TRBV7-6
D gene: .
CDR3 protein: CASRSGVIAGELFF
CDR3 DNA: TGTGCCAGCAGGTCAGGGGTGATCGCCGGGGAGCTGTTTTTT

clone size: once
J gene: TRBJ1-2
V gene: TRBV6-6
D gene: TRBD1
CDR3 protein: CASRPGTGSGYTF
CDR3 DNA: TGTGCCAGCAGGCCGGGGACAGGGTCGGGCTACACCTTC

clone size: once
J gene: TRBJ2-2
V gene: TRBV9
D gene: .
CDR3 protein: CASSPAFFPTGELFF
CDR3 DNA: TGTGCCAGCAGCCCCGCGTTTTTCCCCACCGGGGAGCTGTTTTTT

clone size: .
J gene: TRBJ1-1
V gene: TRBV7-9
D gene: TRBD1
CDR3 protein: CASSFGGQGETEAFF
CDR3 DNA: TGTGCCAGCAGCTTTGGGGGACAGGGTGAAACTGAAGCTTTCTTT

clone size: .
J gene: TRBJ2-1
V gene: TRBV9
D gene: .
CDR3 protein: CASSPPPYNEQFF
CDR3 DNA: TGTGCCAGCAGCCCACCCCCCTACAATGAGCAGTTCTTC

clone size: .
J gene: TRBJ2-3
V gene: TRBV7-8
D gene: TRBD2
CDR3 protein: CASSPWATSDIGDTQYF
CDR3 DNA: TGTGCCAGCAGCCCCTGGGCGACTAGCGATATCGGAGATACGCAGTATTTT

clone size: once
J gene: TRBJ1-4
V gene: TRBV9
D gene: TRBD1
CDR3 protein: CASSGQGAGEKLFF
CDR3 DNA: TGTGCCAGCAGCGGACAGGGGGCGGGTGAAAAACTGTTTTTT

clone size: .
J gene: TRBJ2-1
V gene: TRBV4-1
D gene: TRBD2
CDR3 protein: CASSHRPGTSGSNEQFF
CDR3 DNA: TGCGCCAGCAGCCACCGCCCCGGGACTAGCGGGAGTAATGAGCAGTTCTTC

clone size: .
J gene: TRBJ2-1
V gene: TRBV6-6
D gene: TRBD2
CDR3 protein: CASSYPGLAGYNEQFF
CDR3 DNA: TGTGCCAGCAGTTATCCGGGACTAGCGGGGTACAATGAGCAGTTCTTC

clone size: .
J gene: TRBJ1-5
V gene: TRBV19
D gene: .
CDR3 protein: CASSPHRDTPFQPQHF
CDR3 DNA: TGTGCCAGTAGTCCGCACCGGGACACTCCTTTTCAGCCCCAGCATTTT

clone size: few
J gene: TRBJ2-2
V gene: TRBV4-3
D gene: TRBD2
CDR3 protein: CASSQGTSGSYTGELFF
CDR3 DNA: TGCGCCAGCAGCCAAGGGACTAGCGGGAGTTACACCGGGGAGCTGTTTTTT

clone size: .
J gene: TRBJ1-1
V gene: TRBV28
D gene: .
CDR3 protein: CASSVQGQPITQAFF
CDR3 DNA: TGTGCCAGCAGTGTACAGGGCCAACCCATTACCCAAGCTTTCTTT

clone size: .
J gene: TRBJ2-1
V gene: TRBV28
D gene: TRBD1
CDR3 protein: CASGVRDSPYNEQFF
CDR3 DNA: TGTGCCAGCGGGGTCCGGGACAGTCCCTACAATGAGCAGTTCTTC

clone size: .
J gene: TRBJ1-2
V gene: TRBV27
D gene: .
CDR3 protein: CASSPIGGPYGYTF
CDR3 DNA: TGTGCCAGCAGTCCCATCGGGGGGCCGTATGGCTACACCTTC

clone size: .
J gene: TRBJ1-2
V gene: TRBV27
D gene: TRBD1
CDR3 protein: CASSPISSGGSNYGYTF
CDR3 DNA: TGTGCCAGCAGCCCGATCTCATCAGGGGGCAGTAACTATGGCTACACCTTC

clone size: .
J gene: TRBJ2-7
V gene: TRBV10-3
D gene: .
CDR3 protein: CAISEKAGIYEQYF
CDR3 DNA: TGTGCCATCAGTGAGAAGGCAGGGATCTACGAGCAGTACTTC

clone size: .
J gene: TRBJ2-3
V gene: TRBV6-5
D gene: .
CDR3 protein: CASSSRGGTDTQYF
CDR3 DNA: TGTGCCAGCAGTTCGAGGGGAGGCACAGATACGCAGTATTTT